This is a list of T cell receptor beta chains from one sample in a study of T cell clones after liver transplantation. Only in-frame clones appear in the TCRdb table, and some are missing; sequencing was by immunoSEQ multiplex PCR. The sample records more than 95,000 clones, 75% to 90% being singletons. Material: CD4+ T cells from blood, obtained before liver transplant. The receptors originated from a human donor who received a liver transplant. Each CDR3 is given with its conserved first and last residue. Each record gives: J gene, V gene, clone size, D gene, CDR3 DNA, CDR3 protein. The D gene is left open where the match is weak. Rows may omit the clone size; those that give it use once, few, many or a size class.

j_call: TRBJ2-1
v_call: TRBV6-6
clone_size: -
d_call: -
cdr3_nt: TGTGCCAGCAGCTGGGGGGGCACCTACAATGAGCAGTTCTTC
cdr3_aa: CASSWGGTYNEQFF

j_call: TRBJ2-5
v_call: TRBV12-5
clone_size: -
d_call: -
cdr3_nt: TGTGCTAGTGGTGCGGGGCTAGGAGAGACCCAGTACTTC
cdr3_aa: CASGAGLGETQYF

j_call: TRBJ1-3
v_call: TRBV4-2
clone_size: -
d_call: TRBD1
cdr3_nt: TGTGCCAGCAGCCAAGATCTGGGACAGAGAATATATGGAAACACCATATATTTT
cdr3_aa: CASSQDLGQRIYGNTIYF

j_call: TRBJ2-3
v_call: TRBV30
clone_size: few
d_call: TRBD1
cdr3_nt: TGTGCCTGGATCGGACAGGGTACTAGCACAGATACGCAGTATTTT
cdr3_aa: CAWIGQGTSTDTQYF

j_call: TRBJ1-5
v_call: TRBV5-5
clone_size: -
d_call: TRBD1
cdr3_nt: TGTGCCAGCAGCATTCGACAGGGAACCCAGCCCCAGCATTTT
cdr3_aa: CASSIRQGTQPQHF

j_call: TRBJ2-1
v_call: TRBV29-1
clone_size: -
d_call: -
cdr3_nt: TGCAGCGTTGCTCCCAGGGATGAGCAGTTCTTC
cdr3_aa: CSVAPRDEQFF

j_call: TRBJ1-3
v_call: TRBV27
clone_size: -
d_call: TRBD1
cdr3_nt: TGTGCCAGCAGGGTGACAGGGGCCGACTCCTCTGGAAACACCATATATTTT
cdr3_aa: CASRVTGADSSGNTIYF

j_call: TRBJ2-7
v_call: TRBV5-6
clone_size: -
d_call: TRBD1
cdr3_nt: TGTGCCAGCAGCTCGGGCGGGACAGGGGGCCTGAACAAGCAGTACTTC
cdr3_aa: CASSSGGTGGLNKQYF

j_call: TRBJ1-2
v_call: TRBV27
clone_size: -
d_call: -
cdr3_nt: TGTGCCAGCAGTTTAAGTGGGTATGGCTACACCTTC
cdr3_aa: CASSLSGYGYTF

j_call: TRBJ2-3
v_call: TRBV27
clone_size: -
d_call: -
cdr3_nt: TGTGCCAGCAGTCGCCTTGGCGGGGGCACAGATACGCAGTATTTT
cdr3_aa: CASSRLGGGTDTQYF

j_call: TRBJ1-3
v_call: TRBV7-2
clone_size: -
d_call: -
cdr3_nt: TGTGCCAGCAGCTTAGAACGAAACACCATATATTTT
cdr3_aa: CASSLERNTIYF

j_call: TRBJ2-1
v_call: TRBV7-9
clone_size: -
d_call: -
cdr3_nt: TGTGCCAGCAGTCCCGAAAGGGGCACGTCCTACAATGAGCAGTTCTTC
cdr3_aa: CASSPERGTSYNEQFF

j_call: TRBJ2-7
v_call: TRBV6-5
clone_size: -
d_call: TRBD1
cdr3_nt: TGTGCCAGCAGTTACTATACAGGGGCTGGGAACGAGCAGTACTTC
cdr3_aa: CASSYYTGAGNEQYF

j_call: TRBJ2-1
v_call: TRBV6-5
clone_size: few
d_call: TRBD2
cdr3_nt: TGTGCCAGCAGTTATGGGACTAGCCCCGATGAGCAGTTCTTC
cdr3_aa: CASSYGTSPDEQFF

j_call: TRBJ1-1
v_call: TRBV7-2
clone_size: -
d_call: -
cdr3_nt: TGTGCCAGCAGCTTCGACCGAGGCATGAACACTGAAGCTTTCTTT
cdr3_aa: CASSFDRGMNTEAFF

j_call: TRBJ2-2
v_call: TRBV18
clone_size: -
d_call: -
cdr3_nt: TGTGCCAGCTCATTACAGGGCCCGAACACCGGGGAGCTGTTTTTT
cdr3_aa: CASSLQGPNTGELFF

j_call: TRBJ2-1
v_call: TRBV7-3
clone_size: -
d_call: TRBD2
cdr3_nt: TGTGCCAGCAGCGCTACCGGGACTAGCCCCTTTTACAATGAGCAGTTCTTC
cdr3_aa: CASSATGTSPFYNEQFF

j_call: TRBJ2-5
v_call: TRBV7-6
clone_size: few
d_call: TRBD2
cdr3_nt: TGTGCCAGCAGCTCCGGCGGTAGCGGGGTTGGGAACTTC
cdr3_aa: CASSSGGSGVGNF

j_call: TRBJ1-1
v_call: TRBV6-5
clone_size: -
d_call: -
cdr3_nt: TGTGCCAGCAGCCCTCGTTCTGGCACTGAAGCTTTCTTT
cdr3_aa: CASSPRSGTEAFF

j_call: TRBJ2-2
v_call: TRBV2
clone_size: -
d_call: -
cdr3_nt: TGTGCCAGCAGTGAAATAAGGGCCGGGGAGCTGTTTTTT
cdr3_aa: CASSEIRAGELFF

j_call: TRBJ2-7
v_call: TRBV5-1
clone_size: -
d_call: -
cdr3_nt: TGCGCCAGCAGTACAGGGTTCTACGAGCAGTACTTC
cdr3_aa: CASSTGFYEQYF

j_call: TRBJ2-1
v_call: TRBV25-1
clone_size: -
d_call: TRBD1
cdr3_nt: TGTGCCAGCAGTCAAACGACAGGGTTCAATGAGCAGTTCTTC
cdr3_aa: CASSQTTGFNEQFF